This section outlines one TCR beta chain sequence together with its context. The antigen is unknown. The CDR3 contains 13 residues. From germline, CDR1 is SEHNR and CDR2 FQNEAQ (reference sequence). The TRB cDNA libraries were prepared by 5' RACE with UMI labels. TCRdb reprocessed the 5' RACE reads and reports one entry per CDR3 protein, with no DNA. The specimen's table records about 110,000 distinct CDR3 sequences. The data originate from a study of CXCR3-negative and CXCR3-positive naive CD8 T cells. General observations from the study: The study found more hydrophobic TRB CDR3s in CXCR3-positive naive cells than in CXCR3-negative naive cells.

The sequence derives from a human donor in good health. Some clones in this sample may be carry-over from other donors' samples. Material: naive CXCR3+ CD8+ T cells from blood. Subset denoted: CD45RO-CCR7+CD27+CD95- naive CD8+ T cells expressing CXCR3 (TNR3+). The gene calls are TRBV7-9 and TRBJ2-7; there is no DNA to check the TCRdb D call of TRBD1. CDR3 region: CASREQGSDEQYF.